This T cell receptor (beta chain) was sequenced during a study of T cells in Graves' hyperthyroidism and ophthalmopathy. This CDR3 spans 15 amino acids. V was cut by 0 bases and J by 5 bases, with 11 bases left in between. CDR1 is SGHAT and CDR2 is FQNNGV in the germline V gene. Amplification of TCR beta CDR3 regions was performed using RNA transcripts as template. With the HTBI primer set, the TCR CDR3 went through a first round of RT-PCR. TCRdb used MiXCR to reprocess the multiplex PCR reads, holding one entry per CDR3 protein. This sample has 250,000 to 300,000 distinct CDR3 sequences, with 15% to 20% found just once. Only one count was recorded for this clonotype.

Specimen: blood. The clonotype originates from an older woman with Graves' ophthalmopathy. The chain is built from TRBV11-2 and TRBJ2-1; D is uncertain. The chain's CDR3 is CASSLEIAPHNEQFF. The CDR3 DNA is TGTGCCAGCAGCTTAGAGATAGCACCCCACAATGAGCAGTTCTTC. The complete variable domain, with remaining parts taken from reference TRBV11-2 and TRBJ2-1, reads EAGVAQSPRYKIIEKRQSVAFWCNPISGHATLYWYQQILGQGPKLLIQFQNNGVVDDSQLPKDRFSAERLKGVDSTLKIQPAKLEDSAVYLCASSLEIAPHNEQFFGPGTRLTVL.